This T cell receptor (beta chain) was identified during a study of vaccination effects on CD4 cells after COVID-19. At the level of the study: A median of 72 days separated the second dose and sampling.

In regard to this clone: Its antigen remains unidentified.

Using viral peptide pools, the ViraFEST assay grew out antigen-specific CD4+ T cells prior to sequencing. Investigators separated out CD4+ T cells once approximately 10 days of culture had passed. Vaccine administered to participants consisted of two doses of either BNT162b2 or mRNA-1273. With roughly 10 ug/ml peptides and 9 to 10 IU/ml IL-2, a few million PBMC per well were cultured. Here immunoSEQ multiplex PCR was the method, and the copy in TCRdb shows in-frame clones only, minus some. The sample holds more than 20,000 clones, 73% seen once. This TCR derives from a human donor who received a COVID-19 vaccine. Source: CD4+ T cells from PBMCs cultured with SARS-CoV-2 spike peptides, taken after COVID-19 vaccination.

The CDR3 loop is CASSSLSGSSYNEQFF. CDR3 sequence (DNA): TGTGCCAGCAGCTCTCTTAGCGGGAGCTCCTACAATGAGCAGTTCTTC. This chain links TRBV11-2 with TRBJ2-1; 9 bases line up with TRBD2. V trimming: 4 bases; J trimming: 0 bases; junction bases outside the gene matches: 4. The CDR3 runs 16 residues. Germline V gene lookup returns CDR1 SGHAT and CDR2 FQNNGV.